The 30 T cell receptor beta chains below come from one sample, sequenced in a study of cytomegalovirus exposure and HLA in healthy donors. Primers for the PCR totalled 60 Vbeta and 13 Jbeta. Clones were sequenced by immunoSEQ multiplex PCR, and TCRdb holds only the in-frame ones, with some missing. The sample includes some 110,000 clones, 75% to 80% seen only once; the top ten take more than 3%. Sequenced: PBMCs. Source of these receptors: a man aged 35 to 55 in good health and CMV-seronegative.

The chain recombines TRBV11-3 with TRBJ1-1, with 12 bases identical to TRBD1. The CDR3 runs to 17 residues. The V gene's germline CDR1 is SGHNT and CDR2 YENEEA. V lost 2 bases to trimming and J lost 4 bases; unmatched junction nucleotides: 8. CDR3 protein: CASSLQGQGAIGTEAFF. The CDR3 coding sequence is TGTGCCAGCAGCTTACAGGGACAGGGGGCGATTGGCACTGAAGCTTTCTTT.

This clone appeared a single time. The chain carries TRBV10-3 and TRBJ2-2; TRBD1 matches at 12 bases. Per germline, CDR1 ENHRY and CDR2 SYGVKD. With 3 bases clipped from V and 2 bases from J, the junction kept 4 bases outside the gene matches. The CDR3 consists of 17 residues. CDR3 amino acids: CAISERDRGPNTGELFF. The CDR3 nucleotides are TGTGCCATCAGTGAACGGGACAGGGGGCCCAACACCGGGGAGCTGTTTTTT.

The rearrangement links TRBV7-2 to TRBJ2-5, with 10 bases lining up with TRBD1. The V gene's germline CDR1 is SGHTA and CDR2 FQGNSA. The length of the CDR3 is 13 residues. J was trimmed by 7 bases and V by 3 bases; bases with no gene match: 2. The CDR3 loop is CASSFRTGGTQYF. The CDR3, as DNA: TGTGCCAGCAGCTTCAGGACAGGGGGGACCCAGTACTTC.

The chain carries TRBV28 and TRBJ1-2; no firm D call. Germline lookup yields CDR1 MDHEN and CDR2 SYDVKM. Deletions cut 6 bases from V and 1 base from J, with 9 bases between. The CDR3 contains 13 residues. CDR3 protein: CASSLPSNYGYTF. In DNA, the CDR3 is TGTGCCAGCAGCCTGCCCAGTAACTATGGCTACACCTTC.

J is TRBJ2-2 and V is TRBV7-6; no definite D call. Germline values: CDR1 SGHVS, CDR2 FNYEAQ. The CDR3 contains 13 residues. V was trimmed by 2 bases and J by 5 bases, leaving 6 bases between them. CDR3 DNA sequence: TGTGCCAGCAGCTTATCTAGGACCGGGGAGCTGTTTTTT. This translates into CASSLSRTGELFF.

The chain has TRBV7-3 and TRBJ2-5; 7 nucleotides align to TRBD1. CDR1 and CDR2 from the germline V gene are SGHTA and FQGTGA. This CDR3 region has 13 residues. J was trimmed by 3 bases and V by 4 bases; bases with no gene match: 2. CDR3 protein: CASSSGQKETQYF. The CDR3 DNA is TGTGCCAGCAGCTCGGGACAGAAAGAGACCCAGTACTTC.

For the CDR3, the DNA is TGTGCCATCAGTGAGTCACAGGGGCTAATGGACATTCAGTACTTC. It codes for CAISESQGLMDIQYF. This chain joins TRBV10-3 and TRBJ2-4, with 7 bases identical to TRBD1. Trimming removed 0 bases from V and 8 bases from J; junction bases left unmatched: 7. Per the germline V gene, CDR1 is ENHRY and CDR2 is SYGVKD. The CDR3 extends over 15 amino acids.

The CDR3, as DNA: TGTGCCACCCAGGGACAGGGAAATTCACCCCTCCACTTT. This codes for CATQGQGNSPLHF. The rearrangement links TRBV6-5 to TRBJ1-6; 9 positions agree with TRBD1. The CDR3 spans 13 residues. Germline V gives CDR1 MNHEY, CDR2 SVGAGI. Losses at the gene ends were 10 bases for V and 7 bases for J; bases not matched to a gene: 5.

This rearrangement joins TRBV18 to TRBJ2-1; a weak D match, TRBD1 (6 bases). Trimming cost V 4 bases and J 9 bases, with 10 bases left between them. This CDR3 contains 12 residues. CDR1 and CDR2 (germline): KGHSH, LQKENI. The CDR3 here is CASSLTGFEQFF. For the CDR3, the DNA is TGTGCCAGCTCACTAACAGGGTTTGAGCAGTTCTTC.

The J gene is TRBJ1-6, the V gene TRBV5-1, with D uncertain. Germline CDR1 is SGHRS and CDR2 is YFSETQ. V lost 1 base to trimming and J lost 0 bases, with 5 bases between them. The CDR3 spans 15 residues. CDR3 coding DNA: TGCGCCAGCAGCTTGTCTAGCTCCTATAATTCACCCCTCCACTTT. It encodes CASSLSSSYNSPLHF.

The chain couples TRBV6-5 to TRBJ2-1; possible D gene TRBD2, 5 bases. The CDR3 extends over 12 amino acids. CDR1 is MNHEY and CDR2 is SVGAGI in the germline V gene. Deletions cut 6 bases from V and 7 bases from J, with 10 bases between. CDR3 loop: CASSRRGNEQFF. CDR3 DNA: TGTGCCAGCAGCCGCCGCGGGAATGAGCAGTTCTTC.

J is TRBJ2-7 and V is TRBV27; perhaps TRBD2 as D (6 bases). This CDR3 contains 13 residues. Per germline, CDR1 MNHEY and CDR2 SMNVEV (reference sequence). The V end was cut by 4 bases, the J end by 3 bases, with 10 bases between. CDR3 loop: CASSSSGFYEQYF. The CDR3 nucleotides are TGTGCCAGCAGTTCCAGCGGGTTCTACGAGCAGTACTTC.

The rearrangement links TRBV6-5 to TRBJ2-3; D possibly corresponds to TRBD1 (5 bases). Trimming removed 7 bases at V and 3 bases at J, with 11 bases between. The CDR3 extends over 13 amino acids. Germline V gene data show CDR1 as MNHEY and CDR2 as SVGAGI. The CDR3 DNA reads TGTGCCAGCAACAAGCCAGGGACAGATACGCAGTATTTT. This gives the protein CASNKPGTDTQYF.

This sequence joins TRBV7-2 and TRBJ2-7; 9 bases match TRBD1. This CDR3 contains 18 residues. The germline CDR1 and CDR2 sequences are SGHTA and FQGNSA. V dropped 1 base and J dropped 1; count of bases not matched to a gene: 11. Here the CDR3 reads CASSLVGQGFGRSYEQYF. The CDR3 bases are TGTGCCAGCAGCTTAGTTGGACAGGGGTTCGGCAGGTCCTACGAGCAGTACTTC. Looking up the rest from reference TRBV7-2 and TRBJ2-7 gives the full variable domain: GAGVSQSPSNKVTEKGKDVELRCDPISGHTALYWYRQSLGQGLEFLIYFQGNSAPDKSGLPSDRFSAERTGGSVSTLTIQRTQQEDSAVYLCASSLVGQGFGRSYEQYFGPGTRLTVT.

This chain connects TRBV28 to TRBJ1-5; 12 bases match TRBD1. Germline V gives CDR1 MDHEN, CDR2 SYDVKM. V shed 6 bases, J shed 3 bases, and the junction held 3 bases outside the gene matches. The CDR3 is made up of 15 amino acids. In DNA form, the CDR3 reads TGTGCCAGCAGAGGGACAGGGGGCCTCAATCAGCCCCAGCATTTT. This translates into CASRGTGGLNQPQHF.

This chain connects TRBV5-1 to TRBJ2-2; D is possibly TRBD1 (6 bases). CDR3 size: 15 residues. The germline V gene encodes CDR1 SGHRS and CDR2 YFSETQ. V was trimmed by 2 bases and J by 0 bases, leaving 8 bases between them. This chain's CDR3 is CASSFSGANTGELFF. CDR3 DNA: TGCGCCAGCAGCTTTTCAGGGGCGAACACCGGGGAGCTGTTTTTT.

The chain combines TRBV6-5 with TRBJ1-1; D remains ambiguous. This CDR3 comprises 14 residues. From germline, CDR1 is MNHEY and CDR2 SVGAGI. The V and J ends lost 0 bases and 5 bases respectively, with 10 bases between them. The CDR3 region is CASSYSSEMTEAFF. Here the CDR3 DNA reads TGTGCCAGCAGTTACTCGAGCGAGATGACTGAAGCTTTCTTT.

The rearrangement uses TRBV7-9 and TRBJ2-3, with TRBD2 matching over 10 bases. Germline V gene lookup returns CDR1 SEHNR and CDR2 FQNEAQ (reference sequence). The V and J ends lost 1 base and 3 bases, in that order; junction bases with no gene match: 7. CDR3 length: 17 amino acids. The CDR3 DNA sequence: TGTGCCAGCAGCTTAGGAAGCGGGGGGGGCCGTACAGATACGCAGTATTTT. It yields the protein CASSLGSGGGRTDTQYF.

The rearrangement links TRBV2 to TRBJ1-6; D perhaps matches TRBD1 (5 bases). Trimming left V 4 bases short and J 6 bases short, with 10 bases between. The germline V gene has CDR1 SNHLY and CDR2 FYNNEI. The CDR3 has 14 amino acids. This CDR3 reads CASSVQGTNSPLHF. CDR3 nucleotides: TGTGCCAGCAGTGTTCAGGGCACTAATTCACCCCTCCACTTT. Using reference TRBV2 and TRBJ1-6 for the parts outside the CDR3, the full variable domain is EPEVTQTPSHQVTQMGQEVILRCVPISNHLYFYWYRQILGQKVEFLVSFYNNEISEKSEIFDDQFSVERPDGSNFTLKIRSTKLEDSAMYFCASSVQGTNSPLHFGNGTRLTVT.

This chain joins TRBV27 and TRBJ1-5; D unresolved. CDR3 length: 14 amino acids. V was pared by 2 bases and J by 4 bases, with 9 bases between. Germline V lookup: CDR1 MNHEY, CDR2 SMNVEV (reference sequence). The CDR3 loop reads CASSLDSGNQPQHF. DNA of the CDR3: TGTGCCAGCAGTTTAGATTCGGGGAATCAGCCCCAGCATTTT.

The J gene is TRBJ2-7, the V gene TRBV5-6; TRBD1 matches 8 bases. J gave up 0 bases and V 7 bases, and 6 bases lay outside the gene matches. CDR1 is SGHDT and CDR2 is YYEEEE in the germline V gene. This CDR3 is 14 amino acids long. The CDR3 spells CASHLQGDSYEQYF. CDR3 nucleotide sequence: TGTGCCAGCCATCTACAGGGGGACTCCTACGAGCAGTACTTC.

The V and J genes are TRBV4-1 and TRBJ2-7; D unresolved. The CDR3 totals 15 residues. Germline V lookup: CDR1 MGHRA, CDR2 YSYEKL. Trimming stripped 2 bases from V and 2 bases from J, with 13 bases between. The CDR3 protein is CASSQPVNATYEQYF. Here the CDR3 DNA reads TGCGCCAGCAGCCAACCGGTGAACGCCACCTACGAGCAGTACTTC.

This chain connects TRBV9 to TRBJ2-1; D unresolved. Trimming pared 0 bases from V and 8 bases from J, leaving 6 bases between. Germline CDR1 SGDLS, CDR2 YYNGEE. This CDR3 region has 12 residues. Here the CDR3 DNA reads TGTGCCAGCAGCGTAGATATAGATGAGCAGTTCTTC. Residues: CASSVDIDEQFF. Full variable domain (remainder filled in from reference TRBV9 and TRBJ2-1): DSGVTQTPKHLITATGQRVTLRCSPRSGDLSVYWYQQSLDQGLQFLIQYYNGEERAKGNILERFSAQQFPDLHSELNLSSLELGDSALYFCASSVDIDEQFFGPGTRLTVL.

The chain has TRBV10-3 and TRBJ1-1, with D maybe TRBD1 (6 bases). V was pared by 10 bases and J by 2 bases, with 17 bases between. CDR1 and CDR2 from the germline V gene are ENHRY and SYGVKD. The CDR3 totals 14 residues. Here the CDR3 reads CASRGGPSNTEAFF. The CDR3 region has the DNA TGTGCCAGCCGGGGGGGCCCCAGCAACACTGAAGCTTTCTTT.

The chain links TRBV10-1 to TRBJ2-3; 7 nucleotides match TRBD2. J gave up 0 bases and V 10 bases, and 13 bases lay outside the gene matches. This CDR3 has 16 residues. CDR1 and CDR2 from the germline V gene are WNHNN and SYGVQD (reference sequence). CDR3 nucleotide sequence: TGCGCCACCCTACCGGGACTACCCTATAGCACAGATACGCAGTATTTT. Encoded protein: CATLPGLPYSTDTQYF.

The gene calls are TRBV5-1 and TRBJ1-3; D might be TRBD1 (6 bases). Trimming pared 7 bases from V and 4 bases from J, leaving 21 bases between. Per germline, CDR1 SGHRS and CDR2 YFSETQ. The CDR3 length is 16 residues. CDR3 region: CASSPGGLALGNTIYF. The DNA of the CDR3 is TGCGCCAGCTCACCCGGGGGGCTCGCACTCGGAAACACCATATATTTT.

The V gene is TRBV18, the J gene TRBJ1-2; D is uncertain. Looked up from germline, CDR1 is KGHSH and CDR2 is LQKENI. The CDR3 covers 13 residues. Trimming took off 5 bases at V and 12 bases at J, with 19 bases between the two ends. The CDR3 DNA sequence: TGTGCCAGCTCATCACGGGGAGCCTTCCTGGACACCTTC. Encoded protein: CASSSRGAFLDTF.

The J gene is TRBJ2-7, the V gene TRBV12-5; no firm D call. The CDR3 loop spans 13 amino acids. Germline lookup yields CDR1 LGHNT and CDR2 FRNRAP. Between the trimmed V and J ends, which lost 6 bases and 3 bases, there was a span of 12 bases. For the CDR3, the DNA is TGTGCTAGTGGGGCCCCAGGAAGCTACGAGCAGTACTTC. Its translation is CASGAPGSYEQYF.

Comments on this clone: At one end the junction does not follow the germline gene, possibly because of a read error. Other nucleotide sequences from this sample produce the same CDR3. The DNA for the CDR3 is TGTGCCAGCAGCTCCCGCCCGGGACAGGGTACTTATGGCTACACCTTT. It is translated as CASSSRPGQGTYGYTF. This chain connects TRBV7-2 to TRBJ1-2, with 9 nucleotides matching TRBD1. The CDR3 spans 16 residues. Looked up from germline, CDR1 is SGHTA and CDR2 is FQGNSA.

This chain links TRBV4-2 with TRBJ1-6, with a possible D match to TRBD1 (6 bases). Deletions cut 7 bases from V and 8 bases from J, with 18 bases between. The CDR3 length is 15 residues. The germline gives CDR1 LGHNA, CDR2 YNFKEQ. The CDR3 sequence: CASMESPTGYSPLHF. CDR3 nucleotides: TGTGCCAGCATGGAATCCCCGACAGGTTATTCACCCCTCCACTTT.